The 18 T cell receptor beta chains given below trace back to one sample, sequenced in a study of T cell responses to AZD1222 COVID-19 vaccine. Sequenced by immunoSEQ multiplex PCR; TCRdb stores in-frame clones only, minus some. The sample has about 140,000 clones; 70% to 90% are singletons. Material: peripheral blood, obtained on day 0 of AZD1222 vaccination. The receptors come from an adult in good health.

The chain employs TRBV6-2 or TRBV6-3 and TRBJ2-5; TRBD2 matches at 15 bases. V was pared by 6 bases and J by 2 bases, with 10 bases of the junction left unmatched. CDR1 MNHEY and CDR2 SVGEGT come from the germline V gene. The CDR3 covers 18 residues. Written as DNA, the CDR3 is TGTGCCAGCAGCCCCCTCGGGACTAGCGGGAGGAATCAAGAGACCCAGTACTTC. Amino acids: CASSPLGTSGRNQETQYF.

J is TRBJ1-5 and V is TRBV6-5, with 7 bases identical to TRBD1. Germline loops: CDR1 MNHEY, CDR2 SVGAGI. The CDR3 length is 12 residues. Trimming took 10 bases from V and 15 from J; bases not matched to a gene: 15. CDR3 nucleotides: TGTGCCACAGGGAAAGGGGGCGCGGTCCGGCATTTT. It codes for CATGKGGAVRHF.

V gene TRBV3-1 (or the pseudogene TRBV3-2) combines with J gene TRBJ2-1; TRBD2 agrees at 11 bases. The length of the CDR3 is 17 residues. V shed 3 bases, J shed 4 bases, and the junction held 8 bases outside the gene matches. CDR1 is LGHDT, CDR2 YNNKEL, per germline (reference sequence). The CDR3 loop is CASSQVPSGGPYNEQFF. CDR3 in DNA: TGTGCCAGCAGCCAGGTTCCTAGCGGGGGGCCTTACAATGAGCAGTTCTTC.

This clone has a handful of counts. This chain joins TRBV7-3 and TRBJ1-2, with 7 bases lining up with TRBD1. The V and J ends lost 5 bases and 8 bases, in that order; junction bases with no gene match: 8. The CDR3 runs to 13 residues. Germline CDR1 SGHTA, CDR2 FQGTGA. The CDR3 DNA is TGTGCCAGCAGCCAGCGAGGGGGCGGAGGCTACACCTTC. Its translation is CASSQRGGGGYTF.

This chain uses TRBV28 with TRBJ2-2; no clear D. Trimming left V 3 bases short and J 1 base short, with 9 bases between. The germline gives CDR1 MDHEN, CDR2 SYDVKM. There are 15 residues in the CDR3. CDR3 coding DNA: TGTGCCAGCAGTTTGGCCGGATTGAACACCGGGGAGCTGTTTTTT. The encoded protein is CASSLAGLNTGELFF. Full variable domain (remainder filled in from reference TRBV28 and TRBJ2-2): DVKVTQSSRYLVKRTGEKVFLECVQDMDHENMFWYRQDPGLGLRLIYFSYDVKMKEKGDIPEGYSVSREKKERFSLILESASTNQTSMYLCASSLAGLNTGELFFGEGSRLTVL.

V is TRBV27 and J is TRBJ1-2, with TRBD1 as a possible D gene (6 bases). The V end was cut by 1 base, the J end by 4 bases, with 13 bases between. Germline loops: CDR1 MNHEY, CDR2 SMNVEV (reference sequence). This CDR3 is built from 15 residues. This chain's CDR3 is CASSLFAGDVYGYTF. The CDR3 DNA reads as TGTGCCAGCAGTTTATTTGCAGGGGACGTCTATGGCTACACCTTC.

The CDR3 sequence: CASRAGTGSQKLFF. For the CDR3, the DNA is TGTGCCAGCAGGGCCGGGACAGGGTCCCAAAAACTGTTTTTT. The rearrangement joins TRBV28 to TRBJ1-4, with TRBD1 matching over 9 bases. CDR1 MDHEN and CDR2 SYDVKM come from the germline V gene. This CDR3 has 14 residues. V lost 6 bases and J lost 9; bases outside the gene matches: 8.

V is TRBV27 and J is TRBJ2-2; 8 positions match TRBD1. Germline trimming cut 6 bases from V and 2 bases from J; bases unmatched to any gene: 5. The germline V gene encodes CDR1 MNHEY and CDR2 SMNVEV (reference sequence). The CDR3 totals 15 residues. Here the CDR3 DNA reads TGTGCCAGCAGACCGGGACAGGTTAACACCGGGGAGCTGTTTTTT. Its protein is CASRPGQVNTGELFF.

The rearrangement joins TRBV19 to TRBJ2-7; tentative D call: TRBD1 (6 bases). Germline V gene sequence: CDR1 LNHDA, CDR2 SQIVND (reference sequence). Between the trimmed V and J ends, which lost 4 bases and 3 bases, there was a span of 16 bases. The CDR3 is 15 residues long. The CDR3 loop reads CASSTAGTRGYEQYF. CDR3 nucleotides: TGTGCCAGTAGTACGGCCGGGACACGAGGCTACGAGCAGTACTTC.

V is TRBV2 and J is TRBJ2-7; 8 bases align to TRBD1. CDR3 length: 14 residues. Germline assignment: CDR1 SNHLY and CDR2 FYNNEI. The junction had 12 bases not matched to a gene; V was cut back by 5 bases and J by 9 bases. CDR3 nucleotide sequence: TGTGCCAGCAGTCCCGGGACAGGACACGTGAGGCAGTACTTC. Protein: CASSPGTGHVRQYF. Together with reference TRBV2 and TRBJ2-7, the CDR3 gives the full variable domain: EPEVTQTPSHQVTQMGQEVILRCVPISNHLYFYWYRQILGQKVEFLVSFYNNEISEKSEIFDDQFSVERPDGSNFTLKIRSTKLEDSAMYFCASSPGTGHVRQYFGPGTRLTVT.

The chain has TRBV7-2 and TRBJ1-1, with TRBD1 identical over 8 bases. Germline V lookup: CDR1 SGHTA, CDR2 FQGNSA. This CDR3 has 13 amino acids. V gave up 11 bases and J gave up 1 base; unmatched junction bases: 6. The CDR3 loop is CACRTGSNTEAFF. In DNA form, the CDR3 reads TGTGCCTGTCGGACAGGGTCGAACACTGAAGCTTTCTTT. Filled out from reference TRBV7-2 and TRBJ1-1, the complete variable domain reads GAGVSQSPSNKVTEKGKDVELRCDPISGHTALYWYRQSLGQGLEFLIYFQGNSAPDKSGLPSDRFSAERTGGSVSTLTIQRTQQEDSAVYLCACRTGSNTEAFFGQGTRLTVV.

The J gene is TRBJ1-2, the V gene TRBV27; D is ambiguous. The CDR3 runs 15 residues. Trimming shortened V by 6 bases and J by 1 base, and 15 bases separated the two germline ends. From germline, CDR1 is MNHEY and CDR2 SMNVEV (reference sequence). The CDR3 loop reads CASSPEQSNNYGYTF. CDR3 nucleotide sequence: TGTGCCAGCAGCCCCGAACAGTCAAATAACTATGGCTACACCTTC.

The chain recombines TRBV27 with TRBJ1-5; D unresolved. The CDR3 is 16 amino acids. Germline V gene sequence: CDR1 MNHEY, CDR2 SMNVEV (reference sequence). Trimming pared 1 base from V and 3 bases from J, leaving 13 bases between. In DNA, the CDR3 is TGTGCCAGCAGTTTATGGGCCACGGCGGTCAATCAGCCCCAGCATTTT. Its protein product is CASSLWATAVNQPQHF.

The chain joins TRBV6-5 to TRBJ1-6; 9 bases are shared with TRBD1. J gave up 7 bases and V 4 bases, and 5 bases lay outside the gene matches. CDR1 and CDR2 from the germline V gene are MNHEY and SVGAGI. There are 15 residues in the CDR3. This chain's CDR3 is CASSSGQGLNSPLHF. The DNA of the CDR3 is TGTGCCAGCAGTTCCGGACAGGGGTTAAATTCACCCCTCCACTTT.

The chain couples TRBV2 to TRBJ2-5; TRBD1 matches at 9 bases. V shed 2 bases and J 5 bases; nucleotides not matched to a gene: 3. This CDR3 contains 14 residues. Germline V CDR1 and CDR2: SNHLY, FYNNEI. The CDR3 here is CASSETGGSETQYF. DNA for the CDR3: TGTGCCAGCAGTGAAACAGGGGGCTCGGAGACCCAGTACTTC.

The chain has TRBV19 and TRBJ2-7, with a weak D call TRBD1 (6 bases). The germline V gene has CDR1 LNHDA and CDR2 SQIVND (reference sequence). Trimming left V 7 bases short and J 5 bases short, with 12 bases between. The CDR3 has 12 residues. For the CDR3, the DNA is TGTGCCAGTAACGACAGGTCCAACGAGCAGTACTTC. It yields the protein CASNDRSNEQYF.

CDR3 in amino acids: CASSIGGSGANVLTF. The CDR3 nucleotides read TGTGCCAGTAGTATAGGGGGCTCTGGGGCCAACGTCCTGACTTTC. V and J are TRBV19 and TRBJ2-6; D not resolved. CDR3 length equals 15 residues. With 1 base removed from V and 0 bases from J, the gap between germline ends came to 4 bases. The germline CDR1 and CDR2 sequences are LNHDA and SQIVND (reference sequence).

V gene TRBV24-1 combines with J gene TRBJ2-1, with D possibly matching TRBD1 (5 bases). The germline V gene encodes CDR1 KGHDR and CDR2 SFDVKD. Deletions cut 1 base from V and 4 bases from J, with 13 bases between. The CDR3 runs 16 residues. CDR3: CATSDFRQGAYNEQFF. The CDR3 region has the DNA TGTGCCACCAGTGATTTTAGGCAGGGTGCGTACAATGAGCAGTTCTTC.